This T cell receptor (beta chain) came from a study of T cell repertoires in cytomegalovirus infection. The wider study: Matching HLA type, along with CMV infection, was indicated by public TCR beta signatures.

TCRdb fed the reads into MiXCR, producing one record per CDR3 protein. The sample has around 540,000 distinct CDR3 sequences, 30% to 35% seen once. V was shortened by 8 bases and J by 1 base, with 8 bases between the two germline ends. This CDR3 has 13 residues. Germline lookup yields CDR1 MDHEN and CDR2 SYDVKM. A note on this clonotype: Its target is unknown.

Notes on the study in general: HLA-C-restricted CMV-specific TCR beta clonotypes prevailed in the ex vivo response.

The sample in question was cultured PBMCs, obtained from culture after CMV antigen stimulation. This TCR was recovered from a human donor in good health (CMV status not recorded). Some clones in this sample may be carry-over from other donors' samples. The chain couples TRBV28 to TRBJ2-2, with D maybe TRBD1 (5 bases). CDR3 nucleotides: TGTGCCAGCTTAGACAGGAACACCGGGGAGCTGTTTTTT. It is translated as CASLDRNTGELFF.